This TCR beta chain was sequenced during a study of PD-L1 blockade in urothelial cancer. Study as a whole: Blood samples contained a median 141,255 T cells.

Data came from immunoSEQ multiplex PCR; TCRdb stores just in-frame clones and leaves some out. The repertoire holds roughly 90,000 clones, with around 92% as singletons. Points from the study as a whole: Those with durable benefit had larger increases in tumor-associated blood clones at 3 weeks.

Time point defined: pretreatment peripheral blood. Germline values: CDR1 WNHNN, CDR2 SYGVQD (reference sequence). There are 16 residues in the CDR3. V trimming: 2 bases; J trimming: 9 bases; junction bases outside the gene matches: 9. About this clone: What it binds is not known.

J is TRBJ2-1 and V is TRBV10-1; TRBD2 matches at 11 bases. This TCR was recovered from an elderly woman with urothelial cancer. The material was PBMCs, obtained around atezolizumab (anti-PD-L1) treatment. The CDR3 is CASSEPGGLAVGEQFF. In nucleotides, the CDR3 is TGCGCCAGCAGTGAGCCGGGGGGACTAGCGGTTGGTGAGCAGTTCTTC.